The 27 T cell receptor beta chains below come from one sample, sequenced in a study of cytomegalovirus exposure and HLA in healthy donors. PCR amplification relied on 60 Vbeta primers (plus 13 Jbeta primers). Measured with immunoSEQ multiplex PCR; TCRdb has only the in-frame clones, and not every one. The data show roughly 170,000 clones, about 85% seen once. Sequenced input: PBMCs. The origin of the receptors is a woman aged 45 to 65 in good health and CMV-seropositive.

This clone was detected only a few times. This chain connects TRBV7-2 to TRBJ1-1, with TRBD1 identical over 8 bases. Germline CDR1 SGHTA, CDR2 FQGNSA. The CDR3 covers 13 residues. The trim removed 3 bases at V and 3 bases at J, leaving 0 bases unmatched. The CDR3 nucleotides are TGTGCCAGCAGCTTGACAGGGGACACTGAAGCTTTCTTT. Translating it yields CASSLTGDTEAFF.

This sequence joins TRBV6-5 and TRBJ2-5; D is ambiguous. Trimming removed 9 bases from V and 9 bases from J, with 5 bases in between. Looked up from germline, CDR1 is MNHEY and CDR2 is SVGAGI. The CDR3 is 8 amino acids. The CDR3 loop is CARWPQYF. The CDR3, as DNA: TGTGCCAGATGGCCCCAGTACTTC.

V and J are TRBV5-1 and TRBJ2-3, with TRBD2 matching 7 bases. CDR1 and CDR2 (germline): SGHRS, YFSETQ. The CDR3 is 16 residues long. The V segment lost 4 bases and the J segment 0 bases; nucleotides outside the gene matches: 8. This CDR3 reads CASSPPSGTSTDTQYF. The DNA of the CDR3 is TGCGCCAGCAGCCCCCCGAGCGGGACTAGCACAGATACGCAGTATTTT.

This clone was counted between two and nine times. The genes are TRBV6-5 and TRBJ2-1, with TRBD2 matching 8 bases. The CDR3 length is 13 residues. Trimming cost V 7 bases and J 10 bases; bases outside gene matches: 9. Germline CDR1 and CDR2: MNHEY and SVGAGI. In DNA, the CDR3 is TGTGCCAGCACGGTAGCGGGATCCGGCGAGCAGTTCTTC. Protein product: CASTVAGSGEQFF.

The chain joins TRBV4-1 to TRBJ1-5; no clear D gene. This CDR3 is built from 13 residues. Trimming shortened V by 0 bases and J by 4 bases, and 4 bases separated the two germline ends. The germline V gene has CDR1 MGHRA and CDR2 YSYEKL. The CDR3 protein is CASSQDGNQPQHF. CDR3 bases: TGCGCCAGCAGCCAAGACGGGAATCAGCCCCAGCATTTT.

Regarding this clone: The junction shows a germline mismatch at one end, possibly a read error. The chain employs TRBV7-9 and TRBJ1-2; D might be TRBD1 (6 bases). Germline CDR1 is SEHNR and CDR2 is FQNEAQ (reference sequence). The CDR3 extends over 17 amino acids. The CDR3 bases are TGTTCCAGCGCGCCGGGACAAGCGACTTCAGCTAACTATGGCTACACCTTC. It encodes CSSAPGQATSANYGYTF.

This chain links TRBV7-2 with TRBJ1-1, with 7 bases identical to TRBD1. Germline loops: CDR1 SGHTA, CDR2 FQGNSA. Losses at the gene ends were 7 bases for V and 1 base for J; bases not matched to a gene: 3. CDR3 length: 13 residues. CDR3 in amino acids: CASNNRGNTEAFF. CDR3 bases: TGTGCCAGCAACAACAGGGGGAACACTGAAGCTTTCTTT.

The V gene is TRBV27, the J gene TRBJ1-6; no clear D gene. In germline, CDR1 is MNHEY, CDR2 SMNVEV (reference sequence). Between the trimmed V and J ends, which lost 10 bases and 4 bases, there was a span of 11 bases. This CDR3 is built from 13 residues. CDR3 coding DNA: TGTGCCACCAACAGCGGTTATAATTCACCCCTCCACTTT. Amino acids: CATNSGYNSPLHF.

A word on this clone: One end of the junction does not line up with germline, which may come from a read error. The J gene is TRBJ2-3, the V gene TRBV6-1; a weak D match, TRBD2 (7 bases). The CDR3 is 15 amino acids. Germline V gene data show CDR1 as MNHNS and CDR2 as SASEGT. The CDR3 sequence is CASIRVGGGTDMQYF. The CDR3 DNA reads as TGTGCCAGCATCAGGGTTGGGGGGGGCACAGATATGCAGTATTTT.

Comment on this clone: Other DNA sequences within the sample encode an identical CDR3. V gene TRBV25-1 combines with J gene TRBJ2-5, with 9 nucleotides matching TRBD2. The CDR3 is made up of 15 amino acids. V was clipped by 4 bases and J by 5 bases; unmatched bases: 8. Germline V gene sequence: CDR1 MGHDK, CDR2 SYGVNS. Here the CDR3 reads CASSGGLAGVETQYF. CDR3 DNA sequence: TGTGCCAGCAGTGGGGGTTTAGCGGGGGTTGAGACCCAGTACTTC.

This clone has just one count. The CDR3 spells CASSFARRYEQYF. The CDR3 DNA is TGTGCCAGCAGCTTTGCGAGGCGGTACGAGCAGTACTTC. This chain links TRBV7-2 with TRBJ2-7, with D hard to call. Between the trimmed V and J ends, which lost 3 bases and 4 bases, there was a span of 10 bases. Per germline, CDR1 SGHTA and CDR2 FQGNSA. This CDR3 contains 13 residues.

V is TRBV5-8 and J is TRBJ2-7; 9 nucleotides agree with TRBD2. The CDR3 is 13 amino acids. Germline V gene lookup returns CDR1 SGHTS and CDR2 YDEGEE. The V and J ends lost 4 bases and 2 bases, in that order; junction bases with no gene match: 1. As DNA, the CDR3 is TGTGCCAGCAGCCGCGGGGGGGCCTACGAGCAGTACTTC. Translation gives CASSRGGAYEQYF. The full variable domain, rest sourced from reference TRBV5-8 and TRBJ2-7, is EAGVTQSPTHLIKTRGQQATLRCSPISGHTSVYWYQQALGLGLQFLLWYDEGEERNRGNFPPRFSGRQFPNYSSELNVNALELEDSALYLCASSRGGAYEQYFGPGTRLTVT.

The rearrangement joins TRBV10-3 to TRBJ2-2; weak D call: TRBD2 (6 bases). V gave up 9 bases and J gave up 6 bases, with 14 bases separating them. The germline CDR1 and CDR2 sequences are ENHRY and SYGVKD. The CDR3 contains 13 residues. CDR3 coding DNA: TGTGCCATGCGGGAACAAATGCCCGGGGAGCTGTTTTTT. It yields the protein CAMREQMPGELFF.

This clone appeared a few times. One end of the junction fails to match germline, which may point to a read error. The chain is built from TRBV20-1 and TRBJ1-2; the match to TRBD1 covers 7 bases. CDR1 is DFQATT and CDR2 is SNEGSKA in the germline V gene (reference sequence). CDR3 size: 8 residues. CDR3 bases: TGCAGTGCTCCCAGGGACAGCTTC. Its translation: CSAPRDSF.

The chain couples TRBV28 to TRBJ1-1; 8 bases line up with TRBD1. The V and J ends lost 7 bases and 2 bases, in that order; junction bases with no gene match: 6. There are 14 residues in the CDR3. Germline V gene sequence: CDR1 MDHEN, CDR2 SYDVKM. Here the CDR3 reads CASTWGQENTEAFF. The CDR3 coding sequence is TGTGCCAGCACATGGGGACAGGAAAACACTGAAGCTTTCTTT.

The sample holds a few counts of this clone. The V and J genes are TRBV7-8 and TRBJ2-2; weak D call: TRBD1 (7 bases). The germline V and J ends were trimmed by 3 bases and 5 bases, with 13 bases remaining between them. The CDR3 has 15 amino acids. In germline, CDR1 is SGHVS, CDR2 FQNEAQ. The CDR3 spells CASSLTGRYTGELFF. CDR3 nucleotide sequence: TGTGCCAGCAGCTTGACAGGGAGGTATACCGGGGAGCTGTTTTTT.

This clone occurred a few times. The V call is TRBV4-1, the J call TRBJ1-2; 8 positions match TRBD1. Unmatched junction bases numbered 15, after V lost 1 base and J lost 8 bases. Germline assignment: CDR1 MGHRA and CDR2 YSYEKL. This CDR3 is built from 17 residues. DNA for the CDR3: TGCGCCAGCAGCCAAGGCGACCCGACAGGGGCGGTAGAGGGCTACACCTTC. This translates into CASSQGDPTGAVEGYTF.

The CDR3 here is CASSFSGGRADTQYF. The CDR3 bases are TGTGCCAGCAGCTTCAGCGGGGGGAGGGCAGATACGCAGTATTTT. This chain connects TRBV11-3 to TRBJ2-3, with 9 bases aligning to TRBD2. The V segment lost 3 bases and the J segment 4 bases; nucleotides outside the gene matches: 5. The CDR3 loop spans 15 amino acids. Germline loops: CDR1 SGHNT, CDR2 YENEEA.

This rearrangement joins TRBV14 to TRBJ2-5; the D gene is possibly TRBD1 (5 bases). Trimming stripped 0 bases from V and 2 bases from J, with 13 bases between. CDR3 length: 16 residues. Per the germline V gene, CDR1 is SGHDN and CDR2 is FVKESK. CDR3 residues: CASSQEWPSGQETQYF. The DNA of the CDR3 is TGTGCCAGCAGCCAAGAATGGCCCTCAGGGCAAGAGACCCAGTACTTC.

The count of this clone is one. This rearrangement joins TRBV5-1 to TRBJ1-2; 9 bases fit TRBD1. The germline gives CDR1 SGHRS, CDR2 YFSETQ. The CDR3 runs 14 residues. J was trimmed by 7 bases and V by 4 bases; bases with no gene match: 8. CDR3 sequence (DNA): TGCGCCAGCAGCCGAGACTCGACAGGGGGTGGCTACACCTTC. Translating gives CASSRDSTGGGYTF.

The rearrangement uses TRBV11-3 and TRBJ2-1; D possibly corresponds to TRBD1 (6 bases). CDR1 and CDR2 (germline): SGHNT, YENEEA. Trimming pared 5 bases from V and 3 bases from J, leaving 17 bases between. The CDR3 is 16 amino acids. CDR3 protein: CASSKYSGTHYNEQFF. In nucleotides, the CDR3 is TGTGCCAGCAGCAAATACTCCGGGACACACTACAATGAGCAGTTCTTC.

The CDR3: CASSQGTAPGYTF. The CDR3 DNA reads as TGTGCCAGCAGCCAGGGAACCGCCCCGGGCTACACCTTC. V is TRBV28 and J is TRBJ1-2, with D maybe TRBD1 (5 bases). The V and J ends lost 6 bases and 8 bases respectively, with 16 bases between them. CDR1 is MDHEN and CDR2 is SYDVKM in the germline V gene. CDR3 length: 13 residues.

The chain couples TRBV11-3 to TRBJ2-1; D is perhaps TRBD1 (6 bases). V lost 0 bases and J lost 3, with 9 bases in between. The CDR3 runs 15 residues. Germline V gene sequence: CDR1 SGHNT, CDR2 YENEEA. The CDR3 coding sequence is TGTGCCAGCAGCTTAGAGCCGACAGGCTACAATGAGCAGTTCTTC. Translation gives CASSLEPTGYNEQFF.

This chain connects TRBV10-3 to TRBJ2-3; 12 bases match TRBD2. CDR3 length: 12 amino acids. The germline V gene encodes CDR1 ENHRY and CDR2 SYGVKD. Trimming took 6 bases from V and 9 from J; bases not matched to a gene: 1. CDR3: CAIRTSGGTQYF. The CDR3 DNA sequence: TGTGCCATCAGGACTAGCGGGGGCACGCAGTATTTT.

The gene calls are TRBV11-2 and TRBJ2-4; TRBD2 is a possible D gene (5 bases). Trimming shortened V by 4 bases and J by 6 bases, and 13 bases separated the two germline ends. CDR3 length: 14 amino acids. Germline CDR1 SGHAT, CDR2 FQNNGV. DNA for the CDR3: TGTGCCAGCAGCTCCGACCCCGCGGGAAACATTCAGTACTTC. Translating gives CASSSDPAGNIQYF.

This sequence joins TRBV2 and TRBJ2-5; TRBD2 matches 12 bases. The germline CDR1 and CDR2 sequences are SNHLY and FYNNEI. This CDR3 region has 16 residues. The V gene end was trimmed by 8 bases and the J gene end by 2 bases; junction bases not matched to a gene: 9. The CDR3 here is CASGAGLAGPQETQYF. CDR3 nucleotide sequence: TGTGCCAGCGGGGCGGGACTAGCGGGTCCGCAAGAGACCCAGTACTTC. Drawing the rest from reference TRBV2 and TRBJ2-5, the complete variable domain is EPEVTQTPSHQVTQMGQEVILRCVPISNHLYFYWYRQILGQKVEFLVSFYNNEISEKSEIFDDQFSVERPDGSNFTLKIRSTKLEDSAMYFCASGAGLAGPQETQYFGPGTRLLVL.

This clone occurred a few times. V gene TRBV5-1 combines with J gene TRBJ2-7, with 7 nucleotides matching TRBD1. Germline CDR1 SGHRS, CDR2 YFSETQ. V dropped 2 bases and J dropped 0; count of bases not matched to a gene: 8. The CDR3 totals 16 residues. The CDR3, as DNA: TGCGCCAGCAGCTTCCCGGACAGGCCGAGCTCCTACGAGCAGTACTTC. Translated: CASSFPDRPSSYEQYF.